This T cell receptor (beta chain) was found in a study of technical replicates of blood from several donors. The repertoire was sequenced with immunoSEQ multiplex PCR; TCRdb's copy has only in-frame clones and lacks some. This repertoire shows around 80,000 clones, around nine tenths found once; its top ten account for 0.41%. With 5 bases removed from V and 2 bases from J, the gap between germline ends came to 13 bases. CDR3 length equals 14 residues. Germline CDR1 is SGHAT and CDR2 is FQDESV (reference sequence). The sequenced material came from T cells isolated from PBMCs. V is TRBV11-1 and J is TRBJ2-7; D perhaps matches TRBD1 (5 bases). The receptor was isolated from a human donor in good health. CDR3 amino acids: CASSPDTIAYEQYF. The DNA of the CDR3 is TGTGCCAGCAGCCCGGACACTATTGCCTACGAGCAGTACTTC.